A single sample is the source of the 12 T cell receptor beta chains below, sequenced in a study of a mutant IDH1 vaccine in newly diagnosed glioma. The data were produced by immunoSEQ multiplex PCR, yet TCRdb's version contains in-frame clones alone and is incomplete. The table records approximately 67,000 clones, approximately 84% of them present only once. As to time point: week 23, last vaccination. The investigators gave 300 ug of mutant IDH1 20-mer peptide in each vaccine dose, together with topical imiquimod. Their antigen targets remain unknown. This sample comprised PBMCs, obtained from a glioma patient whose treatment included an IDH1 peptide vaccine. The receptors were sampled from a man aged 18 to 30 with glioma.

This chain joins TRBV19 and TRBJ2-4; D may be TRBD1 or TRBD2 (5 bases each). Germline V lookup: CDR1 LNHDA, CDR2 SQIVND (reference sequence). Trimming pared 1 base from V and 8 bases from J, leaving 12 bases between. This CDR3 has 14 amino acids. The CDR3 DNA reads as TGTGCCAGTAGTATAGGACCGGGACCGGACATTCAGTACTTC. Its protein is CASSIGPGPDIQYF. Variable domain in full (rest from reference TRBV19 and TRBJ2-4): DGGITQSPKYLFRKEGQNVTLSCEQNLNHDAMYWYRQDPGQGLRLIYYSQIVNDFQKGDIAEGYSVSREKKESFPLTVTSAQKNPTAFYLCASSIGPGPDIQYFGAGTRLSVL.

The J gene is TRBJ2-5, the V gene TRBV7-3, with 8 bases lining up with TRBD2. The V and J ends lost 5 bases and 1 base, in that order; junction bases with no gene match: 12. Germline CDR1 is SGHTA and CDR2 is FQGTGA. The CDR3 spans 17 residues. CDR3 bases: TGTGCCAGCAGCCTTCCCGGGGGGGCCGGGGGCCAAGAGACCCAGTACTTC. Encoded protein: CASSLPGGAGGQETQYF. The variable domain in full, completed from reference TRBV7-3 and TRBJ2-5, reads GAGVSQTPSNKVTEKGKYVELRCDPISGHTALYWYRQSLGQGPEFLIYFQGTGAADDSGLPNDRFFAVRPEGSVSTLKIQRTERGDSAVYLCASSLPGGAGGQETQYFGPGTRLLVL.

This clone showed up just once. The J gene is TRBJ2-7, the V gene TRBV4-1; 10 bases match TRBD1. J gave up 2 bases and V 4 bases, and 8 bases lay outside the gene matches. The CDR3 runs 16 residues. Looked up from germline, CDR1 is MGHRA and CDR2 is YSYEKL. The DNA for the CDR3 is TGCGCCAGCAGCCTTATCTGGACAGGGGGAACCTACGAGCAGTACTTC. This codes for CASSLIWTGGTYEQYF.

The CDR3 reads CASSPMDSYNEQFF. CDR3 in DNA: TGTGCCAGCTCACCAATGGACAGTTACAATGAGCAGTTCTTC. The chain couples TRBV18 to TRBJ2-1; a possible D gene is TRBD1 (6 bases). This CDR3 region has 14 residues. Trimming cost V 2 bases and J 4 bases, with 9 bases left between them. Germline V CDR1 and CDR2: KGHSH, LQKENI. The variable domain in full, with the rest retrieved from reference TRBV18 and TRBJ2-1, is NAGVMQNPRHLVRRRGQEARLRCSPMKGHSHVYWYRQLPEEGLKFMVYLQKENIIDESGMPKERFSAEFPKEGPSILRIQQVVRGDSAAYFCASSPMDSYNEQFFGPGTRLTVL.

This rearrangement joins TRBV5-8 to TRBJ2-5; possibly TRBD2 for D (5 bases). The CDR3 consists of 17 residues. The V gene lost 0 bases and the J gene lost 0 bases, with 15 bases spanning the gap. Germline CDR1 and CDR2: SGHTS and YDEGEE. CDR3 sequence: CASSLDPRLLYQETQYF. In DNA form, the CDR3 reads TGTGCCAGCAGCTTGGATCCTCGACTACTGTACCAAGAGACCCAGTACTTC.

This clone was detected only once. This chain connects TRBV2 to TRBJ2-2; possible D gene TRBD2, 5 bases. Trimming removed 8 bases at V and 5 bases at J, with 15 bases between. CDR1 SNHLY and CDR2 FYNNEI come from the germline V gene. This CDR3 is 14 amino acids long. This chain's CDR3 is CASLRISGTGELFF. The CDR3 DNA sequence: TGTGCCAGCTTGCGGATTTCGGGGACCGGGGAGCTGTTTTTT.

The rearrangement links TRBV5-1 to TRBJ2-1; 7 bases map to TRBD1. The V segment lost 0 bases and the J segment 7 bases; nucleotides outside the gene matches: 4. Germline lookup yields CDR1 SGHRS and CDR2 YFSETQ. There are 14 residues in the CDR3. CDR3 in amino acids: CASSLGQGGNEQFF. DNA for the CDR3: TGCGCCAGCAGCTTGGGACAGGGTGGGAATGAGCAGTTCTTC.

The chain recombines TRBV19 with TRBJ2-7, with 9 bases fitting TRBD2. The length of the CDR3 is 14 residues. V lost 7 bases to trimming and J lost 3 bases; unmatched junction nucleotides: 7. The V gene's germline CDR1 is LNHDA and CDR2 SQIVND (reference sequence). DNA for the CDR3: TGTGCCAGTACCCCGGCGGGAGGGAGCTACGAGCAGTACTTC. Protein product: CASTPAGGSYEQYF.

This clone was counted a single time. This chain joins TRBV6-6 and TRBJ1-1, with 8 nucleotides matching TRBD1. The trim removed 6 bases at V and 5 bases at J, leaving 11 bases unmatched. The CDR3 totals 15 residues. Germline V gene lookup returns CDR1 MNHNY and CDR2 SVGAGI (reference sequence). The CDR3 sequence is CASSHRGGERTEAFF. The CDR3, as DNA: TGTGCCAGCAGCCACAGGGGGGGAGAAAGGACTGAAGCTTTCTTT.

This clone was picked up one time. The chain employs TRBV7-9 and TRBJ2-5; D not resolved. Trimming removed 5 bases at V and 4 bases at J, with 8 bases between. Looked up from germline, CDR1 is SEHNR and CDR2 is FQNEAQ (reference sequence). This CDR3 is 12 amino acids long. The CDR3 spells CASSSAVETQYF. DNA of the CDR3: TGTGCCAGCAGCAGCGCGGTAGAGACCCAGTACTTC.

The rearrangement joins TRBV7-8 to TRBJ1-2; possible D gene TRBD1, 6 bases. V was trimmed by 5 bases and J by 2 bases, leaving 15 bases between them. Germline V gene lookup returns CDR1 SGHVS and CDR2 FQNEAQ. This CDR3 has 15 residues. CDR3 in amino acids: CASSVDRLPNYGYTF. CDR3 bases: TGTGCCAGCAGCGTAGACAGGCTCCCGAACTATGGCTACACCTTC.

The rearrangement joins TRBV30 to TRBJ2-7; 7 bases are a match to TRBD1. Germline V gene sequence: CDR1 GTSNPN, CDR2 SVGIG (reference sequence). V lost 2 bases, J lost 2 bases, and 15 bases stayed unmatched. There are 17 residues in the CDR3. CDR3 DNA: TGTGCCTGGAGTCTTATCCCGGGACAGAGCAGGACCTACGAGCAGTACTTC. It translates to CAWSLIPGQSRTYEQYF. Full variable domain (missing parts from reference TRBV30 and TRBJ2-7): SQTIHQWPATLVQPVGSPLSLECTVEGTSNPNLYWYRQAAGRGLQLLFYSVGIGQISSEVPQNLSASRPQDRQFILSSKKLLLSDSGFYLCAWSLIPGQSRTYEQYFGPGTRLTVT.